The sequence of this TCR beta chain was determined in a study of Ad26.COV2.S vaccination and SARS-CoV-2 variants. Trimming took off 2 bases at V and 2 bases at J, with 10 bases between the two ends. Germline V gives CDR1 SGHRS, CDR2 YFSETQ. The CDR3 contains 14 residues. As regards this clone: Its target is unknown.

The study's findings and limits: Comparable non-spike TCR breadth was observed in vaccine and placebo recipients.

Some clones are missing from TCRdb's copy, which holds only in-frame ones; the method was immunoSEQ multiplex PCR. The repertoire holds approximately 500,000 clones, with around nine tenths as singletons. As to treatment: 15 to 20 received Ad26.COV2.S at low or high dose, single or two shots; a few received placebo; per-sample allocation not given. Repertoires come from day 63 after the first vaccine or placebo injection. The genes are TRBV5-1 and TRBJ2-5; possible D gene TRBD2, 5 bases. The specimen comprised peripheral blood, sampled in a trial of Ad26.COV2.S vaccine versus placebo. The sequence was collected from a person between 18 and 65 years old who received the Ad26.COV2.S COVID-19 vaccine or a placebo. The DNA for the CDR3 is TGCGCCAGCAGCTTAATTCCGGGACAAGAGACCCAGTACTTC. Encoded protein: CASSLIPGQETQYF.